Detailed here is one T cell receptor beta chain. The CDR3 loop spans 16 amino acids. In germline, CDR1 is LGHDT, CDR2 YNNKEL (reference sequence). V lost 0 bases, J lost 4 bases, and 15 bases lay in between. Original processing methods: Amplification of reference gene primers was used by the study to estimate nucleated cell counts. Sequencing was performed with immunoSEQ multiplex PCR; in TCRdb, only in-frame clones are kept and a portion is missing. From that table come the V and J calls and clone size; the DNA was used to work out D and trimming. The table includes around 100,000 clones, approximately 88% detected once. These data originate in a study of blood T cell repertoires in COVID-19. Study overall: The cDNA or gDNA used as material had been derived from T cells, B-cell-depleted T cells, or PBMCs.

Source material: peripheral blood. The chain is built from TRBV3-1 (or the pseudogene TRBV3-2) and TRBJ1-2, with unresolved D. This clonotype was obtained from a human donor in a cohort sampled during active COVID-19. The CDR3 DNA reads as TGTGCCAGCAGCCAAGAAGTCCCAGGCCTGGGCTATGGCTACACCTTC. The encoded protein is CASSQEVPGLGYGYTF.